The 19 T cell receptor beta chains given below trace back to one sample, sequenced in a study of liver allograft versus peripheral blood T cells. Study as a whole: The authors compared T cell receptor repertoires in transplanted livers with those in the peripheral blood of recipients.

TCRdb independently ran MiXCR on the reads; one entry per CDR3 protein. The table lists around 9,000 distinct CDR3 sequences, roughly 22% of them singletons. These receptors came from a human patient who had a liver transplant. A share of the T cells may be of graft donor origin.

V and J are TRBV19 and TRBJ2-7; 8 nucleotides line up with TRBD1. CDR1 and CDR2 (germline): LNHDA, SQIVND (reference sequence). CDR3 size: 14 residues. With 3 bases clipped from V and 9 bases from J, the junction kept 10 bases outside the gene matches. CDR3: CASSIQGAPGSQYF. The DNA of the CDR3 is TGTGCCAGTAGTATCCAGGGGGCCCCGGGTTCGCAGTACTTC.

This clonotype is deemed medium-sized. The chain is built from TRBV6-1 and TRBJ1-1, with 9 bases identical to TRBD1. Germline loops: CDR1 MNHNS, CDR2 SASEGT. The CDR3 totals 14 residues. Trimming at V came to 4 bases and at J to 1 base, leaving 1 base not matched to a gene. The CDR3 sequence is CASSADRGNTEAFF. The CDR3 bases are TGTGCCAGCAGTGCGGACAGGGGGAACACTGAAGCTTTCTTT.

This clonotype was recorded at least ten times. V usage is TRBV18 and J usage is TRBJ1-2, with D unclear. Germline CDR1 reads KGHSH; CDR2 reads LQKENI. CDR3 length: 14 amino acids. Trimming pared 1 base from V and 2 bases from J, leaving 8 bases between. Here the CDR3 reads CASSPQMENYGYTF. CDR3 in DNA: TGTGCCAGCTCACCACAGATGGAGAACTATGGCTACACCTTC.

By share of the sample, this clonotype is medium-sized (0.01 to 0.1%). The chain carries TRBV19 and TRBJ1-1, with D tentatively TRBD1 (6 bases). Trimming shortened V by 4 bases and J by 6 bases, and 18 bases separated the two germline ends. The CDR3 sequence is 15 residues long. Germline assignment: CDR1 LNHDA and CDR2 SQIVND (reference sequence). CDR3 coding DNA: TGTGCCAGTAGTACTACCTCAGGGGCGGAGGCTGAAGCTTTCTTT. Encoded protein: CASSTTSGAEAEAFF.

This clonotype is medium-sized within its sample. The chain uses TRBV13 and TRBJ1-2, with D perhaps TRBD1 (5 bases). In germline, CDR1 is PRHDT, CDR2 FYEKMQ (reference sequence). The CDR3 totals 13 residues. Trimming pared 3 bases from V and 8 bases from J, leaving 13 bases between. The CDR3 DNA sequence: TGTGCCAGCAGCTTGCGAAGGGGAATAGGCTACACCTTC. Its protein is CASSLRRGIGYTF.

This clonotype is labeled as medium-sized. The rearrangement joins TRBV30 to TRBJ2-1, with 8 positions matching TRBD2. The CDR3 is 17 residues long. V was clipped by 2 bases and J by 4 bases; unmatched bases: 13. Germline V lookup: CDR1 GTSNPN, CDR2 SVGIG (reference sequence). The CDR3 coding sequence is TGTGCCTGGAGTCTCAGGGGAGTCGGGACTAGTTACAATGAGCAGTTCTTC. Protein sequence: CAWSLRGVGTSYNEQFF.

To note about this clonotype: A much larger clone sits a single nucleotide away, making a read error possible. This chain uses TRBV19 with TRBJ1-4; no firm D call. Germline CDR1 is LNHDA and CDR2 is SQIVND (reference sequence). The CDR3 extends over 14 amino acids. CDR3: CARSTLGGGGKLFF. CDR3 DNA sequence: TGTGCCAGAAGTACCCTCGGTGGAGGAGGGAAACTGTTTTTT.

As regards this clonotype: A much larger clone lies one base from this, so it may be a read error. This chain uses TRBV27 with TRBJ2-7; D not certain. V was pared by 5 bases and J by 2 bases, with 10 bases between. The CDR3 runs to 13 residues. The germline gives CDR1 MNHEY, CDR2 SMNVEV (reference sequence). CDR3 region: CASSRHRTYEQYF. The CDR3 nucleotides are TGTGCCAGCAGTCGACATCGCACCTACGAGCAGTACTTC.

This rearrangement joins TRBV20-1 to TRBJ2-1; D is undetermined. This CDR3 spans 14 amino acids. V was trimmed by 3 bases and J by 0 bases, leaving 9 bases between them. Germline CDR1 is DFQATT and CDR2 is SNEGSKA (reference sequence). The CDR3 nucleotides are TGCAGTGCTAGCGGGTCGAACTCCTACAATGAGCAGTTCTTC. Residues: CSASGSNSYNEQFF.

The chain couples TRBV7-2 to TRBJ2-7; TRBD1 agrees at 9 bases. V lost 5 bases to trimming and J lost 6 bases; unmatched junction nucleotides: 11. Germline loops: CDR1 SGHTA, CDR2 FQGNSA. CDR3 length: 15 amino acids. For the CDR3, the DNA is TGTGCCAGCAGCACGACGGGACAGGGATGGGGCGAGCAGTACTTC. This codes for CASSTTGQGWGEQYF.

Concerning this clonotype: A read error may be the cause here, since a much bigger clone is one base away. The chain combines TRBV28 with TRBJ1-1; the match to TRBD1 covers 8 bases. This CDR3 comprises 14 residues. The germline gives CDR1 MDHEN, CDR2 SYDVKM. The CDR3 loop reads CASRSGTGNIEAFF. CDR3 DNA sequence: TGTGCCAGCCGTTCCGGGACAGGAAACATTGAAGCTTTCTTT.

This clonotype has at least ten counts. The genes are TRBV6-5 and TRBJ2-7; a weak D match, TRBD2 (5 bases). The germline CDR1 and CDR2 sequences are MNHEY and SVGAGI. The CDR3 consists of 18 residues. V lost 0 bases, J lost 0 bases, and 18 bases lay in between. CDR3 sequence (DNA): TGTGCCAGCAGTTACTCCGCCCCGGAGGCTGGGAGCTCCTACGAGCAGTACTTC. It codes for CASSYSAPEAGSSYEQYF.

Judged by abundance, this clonotype is medium-sized. V usage is TRBV6-5 and J usage is TRBJ2-3; 8 nucleotides match TRBD2. V was pared by 4 bases and J by 9 bases, with 6 bases of the junction left unmatched. The CDR3 has 13 amino acids. Germline assignment: CDR1 MNHEY and CDR2 SVGAGI. Written as DNA, the CDR3 is TGTGCCAGCAGTTGGACGGGGGGGCCAACGCAGTATTTT. Its translation: CASSWTGGPTQYF.

In its sample, this clonotype is medium-sized. The chain uses TRBV6-6 and TRBJ1-5; D is possibly TRBD1 (6 bases). Germline V lookup: CDR1 MNHNY, CDR2 SVGAGI (reference sequence). The CDR3 sequence is 13 residues long. V was cut by 4 bases and J by 5 bases, with 9 bases left in between. The CDR3 is CASSSQGDQPQHF. In nucleotides, the CDR3 is TGTGCCAGCAGTTCACAGGGAGATCAGCCCCAGCATTTT.

This clonotype was picked up a small number of times. The gene calls are TRBV5-6 and TRBJ1-2; D is undetermined. Trimming removed 0 bases from V and 10 bases from J, with 19 bases in between. The CDR3 covers 15 residues. CDR1 and CDR2 from the germline V gene are SGHDT and YYEEEE. In DNA form, the CDR3 reads TGTGCCAGCAGCTTGGTCGGCAGGCAGGCTATTGCCTACACCTTC. This gives the protein CASSLVGRQAIAYTF.

The chain is built from TRBV7-6 and TRBJ2-1; possibly TRBD2 for D (6 bases). Germline CDR1 and CDR2: SGHVS and FNYEAQ. V lost 6 bases and J lost 8, with 17 bases in between. The CDR3 sequence is 14 residues long. DNA of the CDR3: TGTGCCAGCAGAAGACTAGAGGTTTACGATGAGCAGTTCTTC. This gives the protein CASRRLEVYDEQFF.

With respect to this clonotype: This may arise from a read error, as a much more abundant clone is one base away. The V gene is TRBV6-5, the J gene TRBJ1-6, with no clear D. Germline CDR1 reads MNHEY; CDR2 reads SVGAGI. The length of the CDR3 is 15 residues. Trimming removed 10 bases at V and 8 bases at J, with 21 bases between. This chain's CDR3 is CANTVNGNGDSPLHF. The CDR3 bases are TGTGCCAACACTGTCAACGGGAACGGGGATTCACCCCTCCACTTT.

This clonotype was detected a few times. The CDR3 is CASSLRDYGLETQYF. CDR3 DNA sequence: TGTGCCAGCAGCTTAAGGGACTATGGTCTGGAGACCCAGTACTTC. The V and J genes are TRBV7-9 and TRBJ2-5, with TRBD2 matching 7 bases. The CDR3 loop spans 15 amino acids. V lost 2 bases and J lost 5; bases outside the gene matches: 8. Germline V gene sequence: CDR1 SEHNR, CDR2 FQNEAQ (reference sequence).

CDR3 protein: CATEIGRAHRGNQPQHF. The CDR3 nucleotides are TGTGCCACCGAAATCGGAAGGGCCCACCGAGGCAATCAGCCCCAGCATTTT. V is TRBV6-6 and J is TRBJ1-5; D not certain. The CDR3 is 17 residues long. V dropped 10 bases and J dropped 2 bases, with 24 bases sitting between them. Germline CDR1 and CDR2: MNHNY and SVGAGI (reference sequence).